This T cell receptor beta chain derives from a study of blood T cell repertoires in COVID-19. Some clones are missing from TCRdb's copy, which holds only in-frame ones; the method was immunoSEQ multiplex PCR. The table shows about 400,000 clones, with 89% occurring only once. The CDR3 is 8 amino acids. Trimming pared 10 bases from V and 6 bases from J, leaving 3 bases between. Details on this clone: Other DNA sequences in this specimen translate into the identical CDR3.

This chain connects TRBV12-3 or TRBV12-4 to TRBJ1-2; D ambiguous. The clonotype was recovered from a woman aged 25 to 45 who had recovered from COVID-19. The sample consisted of PBMCs or T cells enriched from blood (not recorded which). DNA of the CDR3: TGTGCCACCGATGGCTACACCTTC. Amino acids: CATDGYTF.